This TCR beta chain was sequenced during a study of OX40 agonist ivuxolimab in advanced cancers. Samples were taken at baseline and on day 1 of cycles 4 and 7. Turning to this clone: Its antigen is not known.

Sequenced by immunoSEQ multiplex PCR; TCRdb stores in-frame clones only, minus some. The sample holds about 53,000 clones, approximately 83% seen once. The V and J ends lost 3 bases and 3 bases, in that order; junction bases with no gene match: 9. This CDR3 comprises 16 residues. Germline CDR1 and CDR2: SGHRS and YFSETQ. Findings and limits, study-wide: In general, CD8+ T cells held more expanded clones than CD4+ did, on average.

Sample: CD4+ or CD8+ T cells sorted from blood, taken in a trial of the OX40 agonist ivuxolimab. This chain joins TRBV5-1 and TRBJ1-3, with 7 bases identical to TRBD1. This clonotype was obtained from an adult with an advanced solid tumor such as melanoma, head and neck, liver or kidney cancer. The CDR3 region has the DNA TGCGCCAGCAGCTGGGATACAGGGGTTGATGGAAACACCATATATTTT. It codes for CASSWDTGVDGNTIYF.